Presented here are 11 T cell receptor beta chains from one specimen sequenced in a study of vaccination and CD4 T cells after COVID-19 (dated by TCRdb to the early 2020s). The method behind the library was PCR. Instrument on record: Illumina iSeq 100. At the Johns Hopkins FTIC core, DNA from the cultured CD4+ T cells underwent TCR sequencing with the Oncomine TCR Beta short-read assay. TCRdb trimmed the raw reads at Q25, called clones with MiXCR and kept productive beta chains. Every distinct CDR3 protein forms one entry, paired with its most common genes and DNA. The sample table lists over 7,500 distinct CDR3 sequences, 31% of them with a count of one. Of the sample, around two fifths is held by the ten largest clones. No antigen has been assigned to these receptors. In the paper's terms, the treatment or condition label means: approximately nine-day PBMC culture with coronavirus spike peptide pools or control peptides (ViraFEST assay). CD4+ T cells from unexposed donors were collected before the COVID-19 pandemic (2011-2018).

The sequenced sample consisted of CD4+ T cells from blood, cultured in vitro. The origin of the receptors is a human donor in good health.

This clonotype has a handful of counts. This chain uses TRBV19 with TRBJ1-1; TRBD1 matches at 10 bases. The CDR3 has 14 amino acids. Germline V gene sequence: CDR1 LNHDA, CDR2 SQIVND (reference sequence). Trimming took 7 bases from V and 3 from J; bases not matched to a gene: 5. The CDR3 loop reads CASTRTGGHTEAFF. CDR3 nucleotide sequence: TGTGCCAGTACCAGGACAGGGGGGCACACTGAAGCTTTCTTT.

The table lists this clonotype with a few counts. The chain employs TRBV5-1 and TRBJ1-6; tentative D call: TRBD1 (5 bases). This CDR3 comprises 15 residues. The germline V gene has CDR1 SGHRS and CDR2 YFSETQ. Trimming removed 0 bases from V and 8 bases from J, with 12 bases in between. This CDR3 reads CASSLAAGIDSPLHF. DNA for the CDR3: TGCGCCAGCAGCTTGGCGGCAGGGATCGATTCACCCCTCCACTTT.

The chain recombines TRBV12-3 or TRBV12-4 with TRBJ1-1; D gene uncertain. The CDR3 totals 13 residues. V lost 7 bases to trimming and J lost 3 bases, with 12 bases between them. DNA for the CDR3: TGTGCCAGCACGACTAACGGATACACTGAAGCTTTCTTT. This gives the protein CASTTNGYTEAFF.

This clonotype was seen more than once but under ten times. This chain uses TRBV6-5 with TRBJ2-7, with D perhaps given as TRBD1 or TRBD2 (5 bases each). The germline V and J ends were trimmed by 4 bases and 3 bases, with 7 bases remaining between them. This CDR3 comprises 12 residues. Per the germline V gene, CDR1 is MNHEY and CDR2 is SVGAGI. CDR3 residues: CASSSGSYEQYF. For the CDR3, the DNA is TGTGCCAGCAGTTCAGGGAGCTACGAGCAGTACTTC.

The V call is TRBV7-9, the J call TRBJ1-2; possibly TRBD1 for D (5 bases). Trimming took off 1 base at V and 4 bases at J, with 7 bases between the two ends. Germline CDR1 SEHNR, CDR2 FQNEAQ (reference sequence). The CDR3 has 13 amino acids. CDR3 residues: CASSLGRGYGYTF. The CDR3 DNA sequence: TGTGCCAGCAGCTTAGGTAGGGGCTATGGCTACACCTTC.

V gene TRBV29-1 combines with J gene TRBJ1-1; D gene uncertain. V lost 4 bases and J lost 1, with 7 bases in between. The germline CDR1 and CDR2 sequences are SQVTM and ANQGSEA. The CDR3 consists of 12 residues. Written as DNA, the CDR3 is TGCAGCGTTGTCCATGCGAACACTGAAGCTTTCTTT. Residues: CSVVHANTEAFF.

This clonotype turned up a few times. CDR3: CASSRPGQGALTGELFF. Here the CDR3 DNA reads TGTGCCAGCAGCAGACCGGGACAGGGGGCGTTGACCGGGGAGCTGTTTTTT. This rearrangement joins TRBV7-8 to TRBJ2-2; 12 bases map to TRBD1. J gave up 5 bases and V 5 bases, and 9 bases lay outside the gene matches. CDR1 is SGHVS, CDR2 FQNEAQ, per germline. The CDR3 extends over 17 amino acids.

This clonotype was counted between two and nine times. The rearrangement links TRBV6-2 or TRBV6-3 to TRBJ1-1; D gene ambiguous. Germline CDR1 is MNHEY and CDR2 is SVGEGT. Trimming removed 2 bases from V and 1 base from J, with 8 bases in between. The CDR3 covers 14 residues. The CDR3 sequence is CASSYPPWNTEAFF. The DNA for the CDR3 is TGTGCCAGCAGTTACCCGCCCTGGAACACTGAAGCTTTCTTT.

Here the CDR3 DNA reads TGTGCCAGCTATACCGGGACTAACACCGGGGAGCTGTTTTTT. This codes for CASYTGTNTGELFF. The gene calls are TRBV6-1 and TRBJ2-2, with TRBD2 as a possible D gene (6 bases). Germline CDR1 and CDR2: MNHNS and SASEGT. Trimming shortened V by 8 bases and J by 2 bases, and 12 bases separated the two germline ends. The CDR3 covers 14 residues.

The chain recombines TRBV12-3 or TRBV12-4 with TRBJ1-1; D gene ambiguous. The CDR3 loop spans 12 amino acids. V gave up 3 bases and J gave up 4 bases, with 6 bases separating them. DNA of the CDR3: TGTGCCAGCAGTTTCCCCGGCACTGAAGCTTTCTTT. This gives the protein CASSFPGTEAFF.

The V call is TRBV27, the J call TRBJ1-2, with no clear D. Trimming removed 2 bases at V and 6 bases at J, with 16 bases between. This CDR3 is built from 15 residues. Looked up from germline, CDR1 is MNHEY and CDR2 is SMNVEV (reference sequence). The CDR3 spells CASSLGVSETNGYTF. The CDR3 bases are TGTGCCAGCAGTTTAGGTGTGTCAGAAACAAATGGCTACACCTTC.